A single sample gave rise to the 10 T cell receptor beta chains below, sequenced in a study of blood T cell repertoires in COVID-19. Repertoires were generated with immunoSEQ multiplex PCR, while TCRdb's copy carries only in-frame clones and drops some. The sample includes around 280,000 clones, around 92% of them seen just once. The source material was peripheral blood. Source of these receptors: a woman under 40 with COVID-19, enrolled during active disease.

This clone was counted once. This chain uses TRBV19 with TRBJ2-5; 7 bases agree with TRBD1. The CDR3 sequence is 15 residues long. The V gene end was trimmed by 4 bases and the J gene end by 2 bases; junction bases not matched to a gene: 7. Germline CDR1 reads LNHDA; CDR2 reads SQIVND (reference sequence). CDR3 loop: CASSSDRVTQETQYF. Here the CDR3 DNA reads TGTGCCAGTAGTAGTGACAGGGTCACACAAGAGACCCAGTACTTC.

The chain combines TRBV5-4 with TRBJ1-1, with TRBD1 matching over 7 bases. The CDR3 has 15 residues. Looked up from germline, CDR1 is SGHNT and CDR2 is YYREEE (reference sequence). J lost 4 bases, V lost 4 bases, and 10 bases had no gene match. In DNA form, the CDR3 reads TGTGCCAGCAGCCCTAATACAGGGGCGGCCACTGAAGCTTTCTTT. Protein: CASSPNTGAATEAFF.

The sample holds one count of this clone. The chain is built from TRBV6-5 and TRBJ2-1; D ambiguous. This CDR3 spans 15 amino acids. CDR1 and CDR2 (germline): MNHEY, SVGAGI. V shed 6 bases and J shed 4 bases, with 16 bases lying between them. CDR3 bases: TGTGCCAGCAGCCGGTCCTCTGGGCCTTACAATGAGCAGTTCTTC. Translation: CASSRSSGPYNEQFF.

The chain uses TRBV7-9 and TRBJ2-3; D is perhaps TRBD1 (7 bases). V was trimmed by 5 bases and J by 1 base, leaving 16 bases between them. Per germline, CDR1 SEHNR and CDR2 FQNEAQ (reference sequence). CDR3 length: 16 amino acids. CDR3 protein: CASSLPWRGRTDTQYF. CDR3 sequence (DNA): TGTGCCAGCAGCCTCCCCTGGAGGGGGCGCACAGATACGCAGTATTTT.

V usage is TRBV12-5 and J usage is TRBJ2-5; possible D gene TRBD2, 6 bases. Per germline, CDR1 LGHNT and CDR2 FRNRAP. V was pared by 5 bases and J by 5 bases, with 9 bases between. This CDR3 has 12 residues. The CDR3 region is CASGRETETQYF. CDR3 nucleotide sequence: TGTGCTAGTGGTCGGGAGACCGAGACCCAGTACTTC.

V and J are TRBV6-1 and TRBJ1-3; D perhaps matches TRBD1 (6 bases). This CDR3 is built from 11 residues. Per the germline V gene, CDR1 is MNHNS and CDR2 is SASEGT. Between the trimmed V and J ends, which lost 1 base and 15 bases, there was a span of 10 bases. CDR3 DNA: TGTGCCAGCAGTGAAGTTGGGACACCATATTTT. It is translated as CASSEVGTPYF.

The chain joins TRBV25-1 to TRBJ1-6; D is ambiguous. The germline gives CDR1 MGHDK, CDR2 SYGVNS. The CDR3 has 16 residues. Trimming removed 6 bases from V and 7 bases from J, with 19 bases in between. CDR3 protein: CASRPMGRERNSPLHF. The CDR3 bases are TGTGCCAGCAGACCGATGGGGAGGGAACGCAATTCACCCCTCCACTTT. Using reference TRBV25-1 and TRBJ1-6 for the parts outside the CDR3, the full variable domain is EADIYQTPRYLVIGTGKKITLECSQTMGHDKMYWYQQDPGMELHLIHYSYGVNSTEKGDLSSESTVSRIRTEHFPLTLESARPSHTSQYLCASRPMGRERNSPLHFGNGTRLTVT.

The rearrangement links TRBV28 to TRBJ1-2; 7 positions match TRBD1. The germline gives CDR1 MDHEN, CDR2 SYDVKM. Unmatched junction bases numbered 6, after V lost 4 bases and J lost 7 bases. The CDR3 contains 13 residues. Written as DNA, the CDR3 is TGTGCCAGCAGTTCGGGGACAGTCTCTGGCTACACCTTC. This codes for CASSSGTVSGYTF.

The rearrangement links TRBV5-1 to TRBJ2-1, with TRBD2 identical over 14 bases. J was trimmed by 1 base and V by 0 bases; bases with no gene match: 0. Per germline, CDR1 SGHRS and CDR2 YFSETQ. The CDR3 consists of 17 residues. As DNA, the CDR3 is TGCGCCAGCAGCTTGGGGACTAGCGGGGGGTCCTACAATGAGCAGTTCTTC. This sequence encodes CASSLGTSGGSYNEQFF.

The chain carries TRBV6-4 and TRBJ1-5; tentative D call: TRBD1 (5 bases). This CDR3 is built from 15 residues. Looked up from germline, CDR1 is MRHNA and CDR2 is SNTAGT. Trimming left V 5 bases short and J 5 bases short, with 16 bases between. CDR3 sequence reads: CASSRWQGADQPQHF. The CDR3 bases are TGTGCCAGCAGTCGATGGCAGGGCGCAGATCAGCCCCAGCATTTT.